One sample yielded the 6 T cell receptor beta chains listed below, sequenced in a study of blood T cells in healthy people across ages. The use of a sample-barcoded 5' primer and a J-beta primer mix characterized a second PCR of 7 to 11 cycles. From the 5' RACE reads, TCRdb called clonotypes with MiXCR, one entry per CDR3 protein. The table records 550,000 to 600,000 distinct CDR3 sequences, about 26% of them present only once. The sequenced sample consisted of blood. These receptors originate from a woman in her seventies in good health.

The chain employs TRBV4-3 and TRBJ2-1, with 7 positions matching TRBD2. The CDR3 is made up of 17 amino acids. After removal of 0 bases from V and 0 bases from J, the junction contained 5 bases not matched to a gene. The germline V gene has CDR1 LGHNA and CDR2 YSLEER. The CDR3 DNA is TGCGCCAGCAGCCAAGACAGGGCGGGGGACTCCTACAATGAGCAGTTCTTC. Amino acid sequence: CASSQDRAGDSYNEQFF.

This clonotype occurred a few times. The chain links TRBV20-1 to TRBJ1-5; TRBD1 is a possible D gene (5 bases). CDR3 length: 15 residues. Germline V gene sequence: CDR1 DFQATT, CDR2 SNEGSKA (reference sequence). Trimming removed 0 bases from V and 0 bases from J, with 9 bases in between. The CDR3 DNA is TGCAGTGCTAGAGACAGGAGGGGTAGCAATCAGCCCCAGCATTTT. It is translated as CSARDRRGSNQPQHF.

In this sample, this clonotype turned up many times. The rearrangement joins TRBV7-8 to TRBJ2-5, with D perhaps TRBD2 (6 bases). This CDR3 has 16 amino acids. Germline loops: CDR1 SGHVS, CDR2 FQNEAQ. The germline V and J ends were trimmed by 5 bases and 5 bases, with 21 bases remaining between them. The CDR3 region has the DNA TGTGCCAGCAGCGCCGCCTGGGGCGGGATGCATGAGACCCAGTACTTC. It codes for CASSAAWGGMHETQYF.

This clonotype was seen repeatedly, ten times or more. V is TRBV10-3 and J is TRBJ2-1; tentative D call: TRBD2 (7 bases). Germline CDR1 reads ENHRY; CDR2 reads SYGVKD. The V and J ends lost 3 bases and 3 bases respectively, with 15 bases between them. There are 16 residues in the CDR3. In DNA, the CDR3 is TGTGCCATCAGTGAAGACCCGGGGGGCGTCTACAATGAGCAGTTCTTC. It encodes CAISEDPGGVYNEQFF.

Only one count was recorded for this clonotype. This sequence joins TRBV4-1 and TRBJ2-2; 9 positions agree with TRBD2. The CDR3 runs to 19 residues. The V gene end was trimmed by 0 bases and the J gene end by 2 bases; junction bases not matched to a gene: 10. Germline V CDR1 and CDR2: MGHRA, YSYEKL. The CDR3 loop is CASSQEVGRTSANTGELFF. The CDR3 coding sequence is TGCGCCAGCAGCCAAGAAGTTGGGCGGACTAGCGCAAACACCGGGGAGCTGTTTTTT.

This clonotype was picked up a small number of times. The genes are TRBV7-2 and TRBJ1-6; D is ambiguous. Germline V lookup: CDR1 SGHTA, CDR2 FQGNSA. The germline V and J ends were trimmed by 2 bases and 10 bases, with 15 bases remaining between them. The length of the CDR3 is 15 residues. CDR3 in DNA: TGTGCCAGCAGCTTATCGGCAGGTTCACGATCACCCCTCCACTTT. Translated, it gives CASSLSAGSRSPLHF. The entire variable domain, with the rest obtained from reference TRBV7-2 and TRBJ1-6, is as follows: GAGVSQSPSNKVTEKGKDVELRCDPISGHTALYWYRQSLGQGLEFLIYFQGNSAPDKSGLPSDRFSAERTGGSVSTLTIQRTQQEDSAVYLCASSLSAGSRSPLHFGNGTRLTVT.